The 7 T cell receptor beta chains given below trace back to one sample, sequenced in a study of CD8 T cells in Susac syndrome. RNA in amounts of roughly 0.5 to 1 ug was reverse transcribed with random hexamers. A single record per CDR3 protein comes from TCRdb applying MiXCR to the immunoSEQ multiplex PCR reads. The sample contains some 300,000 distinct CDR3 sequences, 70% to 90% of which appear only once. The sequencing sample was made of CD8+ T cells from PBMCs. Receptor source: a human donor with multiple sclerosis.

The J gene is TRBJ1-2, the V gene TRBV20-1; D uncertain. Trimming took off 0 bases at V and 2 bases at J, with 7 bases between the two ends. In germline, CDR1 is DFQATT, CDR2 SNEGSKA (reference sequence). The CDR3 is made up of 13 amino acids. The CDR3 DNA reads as TGCAGTGCTAGAGATTTGAGCAACTATGGCTACACCTTC. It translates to CSARDLSNYGYTF.

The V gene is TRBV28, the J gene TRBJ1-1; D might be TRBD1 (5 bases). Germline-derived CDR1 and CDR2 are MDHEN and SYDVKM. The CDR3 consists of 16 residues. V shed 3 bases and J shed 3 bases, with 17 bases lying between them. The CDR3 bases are TGTGCCAGCAGTTTGACCGAACGGGGGGAGGACACTGAAGCTTTCTTT. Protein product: CASSLTERGEDTEAFF. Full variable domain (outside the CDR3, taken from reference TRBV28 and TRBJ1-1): DVKVTQSSRYLVKRTGEKVFLECVQDMDHENMFWYRQDPGLGLRLIYFSYDVKMKEKGDIPEGYSVSREKKERFSLILESASTNQTSMYLCASSLTERGEDTEAFFGQGTRLTVV.

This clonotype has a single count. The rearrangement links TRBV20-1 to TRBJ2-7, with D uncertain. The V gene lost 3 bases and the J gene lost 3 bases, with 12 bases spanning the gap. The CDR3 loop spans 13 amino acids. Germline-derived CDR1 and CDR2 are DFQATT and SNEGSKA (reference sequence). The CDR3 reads CSARRSANYEQYF. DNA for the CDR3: TGCAGTGCTAGGAGGAGCGCCAACTACGAGCAGTACTTC.

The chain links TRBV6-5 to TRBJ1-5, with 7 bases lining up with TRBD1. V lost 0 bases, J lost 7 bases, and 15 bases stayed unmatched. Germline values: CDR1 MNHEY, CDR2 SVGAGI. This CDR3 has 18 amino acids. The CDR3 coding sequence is TGTGCCAGCAGTTACTCGGTCCAGGGGGGACAGATACGACAGCCCCAGCATTTT. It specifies CASSYSVQGGQIRQPQHF.

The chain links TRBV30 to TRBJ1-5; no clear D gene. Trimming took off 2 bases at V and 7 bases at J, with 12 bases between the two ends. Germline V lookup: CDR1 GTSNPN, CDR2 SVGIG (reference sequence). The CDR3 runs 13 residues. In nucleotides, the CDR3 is TGTGCCTGGAGTTACCAGGATGGACAGCCCCAGCATTTT. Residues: CAWSYQDGQPQHF.

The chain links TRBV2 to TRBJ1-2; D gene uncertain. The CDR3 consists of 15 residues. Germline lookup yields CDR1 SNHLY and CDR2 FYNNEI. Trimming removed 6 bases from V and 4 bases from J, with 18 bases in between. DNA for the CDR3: TGTGCCAGCAGATTCCTGAGAGAAGAACCCTATGGCTACACCTTC. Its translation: CASRFLREEPYGYTF.

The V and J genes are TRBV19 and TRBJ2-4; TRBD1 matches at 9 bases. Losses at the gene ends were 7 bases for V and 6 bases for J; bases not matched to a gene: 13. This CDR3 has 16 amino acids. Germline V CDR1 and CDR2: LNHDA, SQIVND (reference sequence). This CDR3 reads CASTPPGTGQPNIQYF. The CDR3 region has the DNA TGTGCCAGTACCCCCCCGGGGACAGGGCAGCCAAACATTCAGTACTTC.